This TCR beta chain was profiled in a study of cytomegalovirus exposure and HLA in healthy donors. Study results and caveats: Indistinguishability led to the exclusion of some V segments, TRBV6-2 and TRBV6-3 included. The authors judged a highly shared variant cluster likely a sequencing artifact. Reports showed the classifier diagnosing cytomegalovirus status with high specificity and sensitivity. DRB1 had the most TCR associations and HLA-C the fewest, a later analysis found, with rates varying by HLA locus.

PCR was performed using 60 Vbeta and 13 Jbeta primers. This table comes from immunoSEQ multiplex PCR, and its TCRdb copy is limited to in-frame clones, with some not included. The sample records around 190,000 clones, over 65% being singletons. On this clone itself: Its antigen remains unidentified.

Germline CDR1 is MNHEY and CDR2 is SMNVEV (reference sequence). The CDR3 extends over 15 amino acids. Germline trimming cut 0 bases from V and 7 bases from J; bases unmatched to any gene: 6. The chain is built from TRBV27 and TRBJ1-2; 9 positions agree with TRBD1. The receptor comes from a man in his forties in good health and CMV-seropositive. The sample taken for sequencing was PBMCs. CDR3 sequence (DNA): TGTGCCAGCAGTTTATCGAGACAGGGGGAGAGTGGCTACACCTTC. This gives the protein CASSLSRQGESGYTF.